This T cell receptor beta chain was retrieved from a study of early T cells in non-severe SARS-CoV-2 infection. Looking at the study overall: The study sequenced bulk RNA from unsorted whole blood, with chains unpaired.

Individual cDNA molecules carried attached unique molecular identifiers. TCRdb recomputed calls from the 5' RACE reads with MiXCR, one row per CDR3 protein. The repertoire holds roughly 50,000 distinct CDR3 sequences, with approximately 9.4% as singletons. Study-level points and caveats: There was a bias toward anti-spike CD8 responses in VDJdb matching, which missed private and CD4 specificities.

Details on this clonotype: The target antigen is unknown.

The junction had 3 bases not matched to a gene; V was cut back by 3 bases and J by 6 bases. This CDR3 contains 15 residues. CDR1 is SGHTA, CDR2 FQGNSA, per germline. Sample: whole blood. The chain recombines TRBV7-2 with TRBJ2-3, with 13 bases fitting TRBD2. The receptor comes from an adult who was a healthcare worker with PCR-confirmed SARS-CoV-2 infection or an uninfected control (not recorded which). The CDR3: CASSFGLAGVDTQYF. The DNA of the CDR3 is TGTGCCAGCAGCTTCGGACTAGCGGGAGTGGATACGCAGTATTTT.